The clone carrying this T cell receptor beta chain is categorized as medium-sized. In the same sample, other DNA sequences code for this CDR3. These data belong to a study of T cell changes during pregnancy in multiple sclerosis. The method was immunoSEQ multiplex PCR; TCRdb's version includes in-frame clones alone and lacks a portion of them. This sample has some 22,000 clones, with around 87% found just once. The CDR3 contains 13 residues. Per the germline V gene, CDR1 is SGHRS and CDR2 is YFSETQ. V lost 3 bases to trimming and J lost 1 base, with 7 bases between them. The sequencing here drew on CD4+ T cells from peripheral blood mononuclear cells, taken in the second trimester of pregnancy. J is TRBJ1-1 and V is TRBV5-1; a weak D match, TRBD1 (5 bases). This receptor was taken from a female donor in good health, enrolled as a control in a pregnancy study. CDR3 loop: CASSSGQNTEAFF. Here the CDR3 DNA reads TGCGCCAGCAGCTCCGGACAGAACACTGAAGCTTTCTTT.